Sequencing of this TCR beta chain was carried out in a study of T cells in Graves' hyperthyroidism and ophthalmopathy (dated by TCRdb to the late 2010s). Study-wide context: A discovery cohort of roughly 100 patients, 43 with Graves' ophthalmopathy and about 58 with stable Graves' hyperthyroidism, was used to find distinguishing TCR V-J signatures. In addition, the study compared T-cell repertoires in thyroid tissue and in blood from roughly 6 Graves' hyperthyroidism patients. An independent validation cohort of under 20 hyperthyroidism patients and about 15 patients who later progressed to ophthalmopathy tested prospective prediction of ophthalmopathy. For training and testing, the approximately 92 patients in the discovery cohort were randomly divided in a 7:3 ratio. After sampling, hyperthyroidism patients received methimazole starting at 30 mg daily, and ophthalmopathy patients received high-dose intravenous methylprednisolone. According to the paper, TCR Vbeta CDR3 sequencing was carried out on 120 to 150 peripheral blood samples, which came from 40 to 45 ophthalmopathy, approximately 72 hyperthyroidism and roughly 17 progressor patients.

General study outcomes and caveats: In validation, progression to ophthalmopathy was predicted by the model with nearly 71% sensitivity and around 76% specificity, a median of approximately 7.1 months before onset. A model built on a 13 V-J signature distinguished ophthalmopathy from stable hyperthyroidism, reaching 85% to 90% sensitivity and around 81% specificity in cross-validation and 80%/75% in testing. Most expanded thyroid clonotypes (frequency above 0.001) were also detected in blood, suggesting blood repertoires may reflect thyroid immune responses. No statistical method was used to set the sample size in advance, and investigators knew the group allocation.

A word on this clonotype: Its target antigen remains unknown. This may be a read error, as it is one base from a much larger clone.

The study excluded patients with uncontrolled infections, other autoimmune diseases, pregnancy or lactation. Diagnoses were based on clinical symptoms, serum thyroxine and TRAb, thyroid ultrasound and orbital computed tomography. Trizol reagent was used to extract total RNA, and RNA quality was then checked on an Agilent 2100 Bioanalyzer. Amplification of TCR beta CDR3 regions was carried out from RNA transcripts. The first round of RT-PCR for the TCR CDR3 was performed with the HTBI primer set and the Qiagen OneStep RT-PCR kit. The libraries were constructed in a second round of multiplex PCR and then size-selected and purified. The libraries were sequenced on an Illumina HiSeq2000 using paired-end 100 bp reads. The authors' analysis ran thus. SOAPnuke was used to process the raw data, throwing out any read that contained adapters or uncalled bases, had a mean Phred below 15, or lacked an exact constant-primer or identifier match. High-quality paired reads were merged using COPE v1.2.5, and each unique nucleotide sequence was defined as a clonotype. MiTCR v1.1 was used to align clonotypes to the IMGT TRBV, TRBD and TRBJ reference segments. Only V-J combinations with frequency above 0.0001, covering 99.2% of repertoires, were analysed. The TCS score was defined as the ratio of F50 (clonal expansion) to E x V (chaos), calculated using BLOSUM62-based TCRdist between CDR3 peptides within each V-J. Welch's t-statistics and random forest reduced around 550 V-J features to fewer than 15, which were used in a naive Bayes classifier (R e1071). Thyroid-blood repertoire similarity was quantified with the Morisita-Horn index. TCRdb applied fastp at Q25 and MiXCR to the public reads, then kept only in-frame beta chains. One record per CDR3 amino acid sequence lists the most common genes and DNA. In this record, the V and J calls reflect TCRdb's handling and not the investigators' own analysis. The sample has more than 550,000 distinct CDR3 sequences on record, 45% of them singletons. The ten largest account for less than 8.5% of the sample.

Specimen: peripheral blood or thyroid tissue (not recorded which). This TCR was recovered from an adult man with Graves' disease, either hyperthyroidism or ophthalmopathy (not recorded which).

The DNA is TGCAGCGTTGTCGCCGCGGGGGGAGGCTTGCGGGAGCAGTACTTC. Translated, this is CSVVAAGGGLREQYF. The sequence joins TRBV29-1 to TRBJ2-7; 8 of the junction bases match TRBD2. Trimming accounts for 4 bases at V and 7 bases at J, while the number of junction bases matched to no gene is 15. In the germline V gene, CDR1 corresponds to SQVTM and CDR2 to ANQGSEA. From the cysteine up to the phenylalanine, the CDR3 has a length of 15 residues. Just CDR3 DNA is preserved here, 45 bases in frame from base 1.